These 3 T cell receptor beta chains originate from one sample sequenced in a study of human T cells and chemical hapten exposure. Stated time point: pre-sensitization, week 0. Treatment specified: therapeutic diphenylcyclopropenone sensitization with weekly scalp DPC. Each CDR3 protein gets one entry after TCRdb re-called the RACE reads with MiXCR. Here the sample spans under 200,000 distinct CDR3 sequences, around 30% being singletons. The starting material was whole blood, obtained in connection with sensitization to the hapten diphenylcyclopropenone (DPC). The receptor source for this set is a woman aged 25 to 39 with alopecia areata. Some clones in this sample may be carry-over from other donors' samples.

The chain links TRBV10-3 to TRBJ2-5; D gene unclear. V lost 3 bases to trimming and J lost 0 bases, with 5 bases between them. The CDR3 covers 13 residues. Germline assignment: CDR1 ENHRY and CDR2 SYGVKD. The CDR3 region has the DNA TGTGCCATCAGTGAAGCTAACCAAGAGACCCAGTACTTC. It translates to CAISEANQETQYF.

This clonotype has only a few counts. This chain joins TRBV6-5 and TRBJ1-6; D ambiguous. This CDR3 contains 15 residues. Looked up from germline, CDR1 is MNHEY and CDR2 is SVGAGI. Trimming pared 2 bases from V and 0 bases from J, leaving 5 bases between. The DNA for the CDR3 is TGTGCCAGCAGTTACGACGTCTCCTATAATTCACCCCTCCACTTT. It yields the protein CASSYDVSYNSPLHF.

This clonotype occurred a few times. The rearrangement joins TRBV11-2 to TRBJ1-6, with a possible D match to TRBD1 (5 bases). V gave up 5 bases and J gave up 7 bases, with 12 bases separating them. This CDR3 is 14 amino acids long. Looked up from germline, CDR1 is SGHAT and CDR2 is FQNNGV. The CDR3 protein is CASSARVSNSPLHF. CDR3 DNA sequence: TGTGCCAGCAGCGCCAGGGTCTCGAATTCACCCCTCCACTTT.